A selection of T cell receptor beta chains follows, all from one sample in a study of PD-1 blockade in classical Hodgkin lymphoma. The repertoire was sequenced with immunoSEQ multiplex PCR; TCRdb's copy has only in-frame clones and lacks some. This sample has under 20,000 clones, with roughly 77% found just once. Specimen: CD4+ T cells from blood, collected before the fourth cycle of nivolumab. The receptors originated from a human donor with classical Hodgkin lymphoma. Both conserved end residues are part of each CDR3. Fields, in order: V gene, J gene, D gene, clone size, CDR3 DNA, CDR3 protein. D genes are given only for firm matches. A clone size is listed for some rows: how often the clone was seen (once, few, many), or a class if it is expanded.

v_gene: TRBV7-8
j_gene: TRBJ1-4
d_gene: -
abundance: -
CDR3nt: TGTGCCAGCAGCTTAATGACATTACCTAATGAAAAACTGTTTTTT
CDR3aa: CASSLMTLPNEKLFF

v_gene: TRBV7-8
j_gene: TRBJ2-1
d_gene: TRBD1
abundance: once
CDR3nt: TGTGCCAGCAGCAAAACCAGGGACAGGGATTACAATGAGCAGTTCTTC
CDR3aa: CASSKTRDRDYNEQFF

v_gene: TRBV5-1
j_gene: TRBJ1-1
d_gene: -
abundance: -
CDR3nt: TGCGCCAGCAGCTTCCTTAAAGAGGGGGCTGAAGCTTTCTTT
CDR3aa: CASSFLKEGAEAFF

v_gene: TRBV7-6
j_gene: TRBJ1-2
d_gene: TRBD1
abundance: -
CDR3nt: TGTGCCAGCAGCCAAGGGACAGGGGCAGGCTATGGCTACACCTTC
CDR3aa: CASSQGTGAGYGYTF

v_gene: TRBV6-5
j_gene: TRBJ1-2
d_gene: TRBD1
abundance: medium-sized
CDR3nt: TGTGCCAGCAGAAACGGACAGGGTGGCTATGGCTACACCTTC
CDR3aa: CASRNGQGGYGYTF

v_gene: TRBV10-3
j_gene: TRBJ1-5
d_gene: -
abundance: few
CDR3nt: TGTGCCATCAGTGAGTCGCTCGGGCAGCCCCAGCATTTT
CDR3aa: CAISESLGQPQHF

v_gene: TRBV4-2
j_gene: TRBJ2-3
d_gene: -
abundance: -
CDR3nt: TGTGCCAGCAGCCTTTCGCCGGACGGTTCTAGCACAGATACGCAGTATTTT
CDR3aa: CASSLSPDGSSTDTQYF

v_gene: TRBV20-1
j_gene: TRBJ2-3
d_gene: -
abundance: -
CDR3nt: TGCAGTGCCATCACAGATACGCAGTATTTT
CDR3aa: CSAITDTQYF

v_gene: TRBV5-1
j_gene: TRBJ2-5
d_gene: -
abundance: -
CDR3nt: TGCGCCAGCAGCCCCGGACAGATACAAGAGACCCAGTACTTC
CDR3aa: CASSPGQIQETQYF

v_gene: TRBV6-1
j_gene: TRBJ2-7
d_gene: -
abundance: -
CDR3nt: TGTGCCAGCAACAGGGACTACGAGCAGTACTTC
CDR3aa: CASNRDYEQYF

v_gene: TRBV10-3
j_gene: TRBJ2-7
d_gene: -
abundance: -
CDR3nt: TGTGCTTCTGCCGGGACATCTTCCTACGAGCAGTACTTC
CDR3aa: CASAGTSSYEQYF

v_gene: TRBV7-2
j_gene: TRBJ2-3
d_gene: -
abundance: -
CDR3nt: TGTGCCAGCAGCTTAGGCTGGACCCTCCCAAATACGCAGTATTTT
CDR3aa: CASSLGWTLPNTQYF

v_gene: TRBV5-4
j_gene: TRBJ2-5
d_gene: -
abundance: once
CDR3nt: TGTGCCAGCAGCTTGGAGTACCAAGAGACCCAGTACTTC
CDR3aa: CASSLEYQETQYF

v_gene: TRBV11-2
j_gene: TRBJ2-7
d_gene: -
abundance: -
CDR3nt: TGTGCCAGCAGCTTAGGTCAGGGTATCGGCGAGCAGTACTTC
CDR3aa: CASSLGQGIGEQYF

v_gene: TRBV28
j_gene: TRBJ2-1
d_gene: -
abundance: -
CDR3nt: TGTGCCAGCAGTTCTCGACAGTACTTCTACAATGAGCAGTTCTTC
CDR3aa: CASSSRQYFYNEQFF

v_gene: TRBV7-2
j_gene: TRBJ2-2
d_gene: -
abundance: -
CDR3nt: TGTGCCAGCAGCTTAGGGGGTTTAGGGACCACCGGGGAACTGTTTTTT
CDR3aa: CASSLGGLGTTGELFF

v_gene: TRBV6-5
j_gene: TRBJ2-7
d_gene: TRBD2
abundance: -
CDR3nt: TGCGCCAGCACGGCCCCGGGACTAGCCGCCGGGGAGCAGTACTTC
CDR3aa: CASTAPGLAAGEQYF

v_gene: TRBV6-1
j_gene: TRBJ1-3
d_gene: TRBD1
abundance: -
CDR3nt: TGTGCCAGCAGTGAACAAGGACAGGGAGTGGGAAACACCATATATTTT
CDR3aa: CASSEQGQGVGNTIYF

v_gene: TRBV19
j_gene: TRBJ1-1
d_gene: TRBD1
abundance: -
CDR3nt: TGTGCCAGTTGGAAGGGGGCCAATGAAGCTTTCTTT
CDR3aa: CASWKGANEAFF

v_gene: TRBV5-1
j_gene: TRBJ2-5
d_gene: -
abundance: -
CDR3nt: TGCGCCAGCAGCTTCGGCAGGGTGAAAGAGACCCAGTACTTC
CDR3aa: CASSFGRVKETQYF

v_gene: TRBV18
j_gene: TRBJ1-2
d_gene: -
abundance: few
CDR3nt: TGTGCCAGCTCACCACGGTCAGGGGCAGACTATGGCTACACCTTC
CDR3aa: CASSPRSGADYGYTF

v_gene: TRBV7-9
j_gene: TRBJ1-2
d_gene: -
abundance: -
CDR3nt: TGTGCCAGCAGCTTAAGTTCTAACTATGGCTACACCTTC
CDR3aa: CASSLSSNYGYTF

v_gene: TRBV5-5
j_gene: TRBJ1-3
d_gene: TRBD1
abundance: few
CDR3nt: TGTGCCAGCAGCTTGATTTCAGGGGGCGGTGGAAACACCATATATTTT
CDR3aa: CASSLISGGGGNTIYF

v_gene: TRBV27
j_gene: TRBJ2-7
d_gene: TRBD2
abundance: once
CDR3nt: TGTGCCAGCAGTTTAGCGGGAGTGGGTTCTTACGAGCAGTACTTC
CDR3aa: CASSLAGVGSYEQYF

v_gene: TRBV5-1
j_gene: TRBJ2-3
d_gene: -
abundance: -
CDR3nt: TGCGCCAGCAGCTTGGGGCAACTCACAGATACGCAGTATTTT
CDR3aa: CASSLGQLTDTQYF

v_gene: TRBV27
j_gene: TRBJ2-5
d_gene: -
abundance: -
CDR3nt: TGTGCCAGCAGTCCATCCCATCGGGAGACCCAGTACTTC
CDR3aa: CASSPSHRETQYF

v_gene: TRBV4-1
j_gene: TRBJ2-3
d_gene: -
abundance: -
CDR3nt: TGCGCCAGCAGCCAAGCTGGGCGCTCGCGGACAGATACGCAGTATTTT
CDR3aa: CASSQAGRSRTDTQYF

v_gene: TRBV5-1
j_gene: TRBJ2-1
d_gene: TRBD1
abundance: -
CDR3nt: TGCGCCAGCAGACGCATCTATTCCGGGACAGAAAATGAGCAGTTCTTC
CDR3aa: CASRRIYSGTENEQFF

v_gene: TRBV7-2
j_gene: TRBJ2-1
d_gene: -
abundance: few
CDR3nt: TGTGCCAGCAGCTCACAGGGCTCCGGTGAGCAGTTCTTC
CDR3aa: CASSSQGSGEQFF

v_gene: TRBV6-5
j_gene: TRBJ1-1
d_gene: TRBD1
abundance: few
CDR3nt: TGTGCCAGCCTAGAAGGGACAGGGCGAGCTTTCTTT
CDR3aa: CASLEGTGRAFF

v_gene: TRBV6-5
j_gene: TRBJ1-5
d_gene: -
abundance: few
CDR3nt: TGTGCCAGCAGTAATACAGGGTGGGGCAATCAGCCCCAGCATTTT
CDR3aa: CASSNTGWGNQPQHF

v_gene: TRBV18
j_gene: TRBJ2-1
d_gene: TRBD2
abundance: -
CDR3nt: TGTGCCAGCTCACCACCGATGGGGAGGGTATATTTCGGCAATGAGCAGTTCTTC
CDR3aa: CASSPPMGRVYFGNEQFF

v_gene: TRBV6-5
j_gene: TRBJ1-2
d_gene: -
abundance: once
CDR3nt: TGTGCCAGCAGTTTCGTTGCCTTGGGACAAGGGTATGGCTACACCTTC
CDR3aa: CASSFVALGQGYGYTF

v_gene: TRBV6-1
j_gene: TRBJ2-4
d_gene: -
abundance: -
CDR3nt: TGTGCCAGTCTAGACAGTATCCTAGCCAAAAACATTCAGTACTTC
CDR3aa: CASLDSILAKNIQYF

v_gene: TRBV6-6
j_gene: TRBJ2-7
d_gene: TRBD1
abundance: -
CDR3nt: TGTGCCAGCAGAAAACCGGGACAGCTATCCTACGAGCAGTACTTC
CDR3aa: CASRKPGQLSYEQYF

v_gene: TRBV7-9
j_gene: TRBJ2-5
d_gene: -
abundance: -
CDR3nt: TGTGCCAGCAGCCTGTACCGGACAGTCCAAGAGACCCAGTACTTC
CDR3aa: CASSLYRTVQETQYF

v_gene: TRBV2
j_gene: TRBJ1-4
d_gene: -
abundance: -
CDR3nt: TGTGCCAGCAGTGAGGGACGGATATTAAATGAAAAACTGTTTTTT
CDR3aa: CASSEGRILNEKLFF

v_gene: TRBV4-3
j_gene: TRBJ1-1
d_gene: -
abundance: -
CDR3nt: TGCGCCAGCAGCCAAGACCTGGTTTCGTCGCTGACAGGCATGAACACTGAAGCTTTCTTT
CDR3aa: CASSQDLVSSLTGMNTEAFF

v_gene: TRBV11-2
j_gene: TRBJ1-3
d_gene: -
abundance: few
CDR3nt: TGTGCCAGCAGCTTAGATTGGACCGGAAACACCATATATTTT
CDR3aa: CASSLDWTGNTIYF

v_gene: TRBV20-1
j_gene: TRBJ2-1
d_gene: -
abundance: few
CDR3nt: TGCAGTGCTAGAGCGGTTAAGCAGTTCTTC
CDR3aa: CSARAVKQFF

v_gene: TRBV10-3
j_gene: TRBJ2-2
d_gene: -
abundance: -
CDR3nt: TGTGCCATCAGTGCTCCCGGGGAGCTGTTTTTT
CDR3aa: CAISAPGELFF

v_gene: TRBV10-3
j_gene: TRBJ1-4
d_gene: -
abundance: -
CDR3nt: TGTGCCATCAGTCCGTGGGCACATGAAAAACTGTTTTTT
CDR3aa: CAISPWAHEKLFF

v_gene: TRBV2
j_gene: TRBJ1-4
d_gene: -
abundance: -
CDR3nt: TGTGCCAGCAGTGGTCAGGGGTCGGTGAATGAAAAACTGTTTTTT
CDR3aa: CASSGQGSVNEKLFF

v_gene: TRBV5-4
j_gene: TRBJ2-1
d_gene: -
abundance: few
CDR3nt: TGTGCCAGCAGCTTGGATCGGGGGTCCTACAATGAGCAGTTCTTC
CDR3aa: CASSLDRGSYNEQFF

v_gene: TRBV7-2
j_gene: TRBJ1-6
d_gene: -
abundance: few
CDR3nt: TGTGCCAGCAGCCTCGGACTAAGGAATTCACCCCTCCACTTT
CDR3aa: CASSLGLRNSPLHF

v_gene: TRBV5-4
j_gene: TRBJ1-2
d_gene: -
abundance: -
CDR3nt: TGTGCCAGCAGCGACAGAGGCTATGGCTACACCTTC
CDR3aa: CASSDRGYGYTF

v_gene: TRBV7-8
j_gene: TRBJ2-7
d_gene: TRBD1
abundance: -
CDR3nt: TGTGCCAGCAGCTTAGACCCCGGGACAGGGGGTTACGAGCAGTACTTC
CDR3aa: CASSLDPGTGGYEQYF

v_gene: TRBV9
j_gene: TRBJ2-1
d_gene: TRBD1
abundance: -
CDR3nt: TGTGCCAGCAGCGCTGGGGACAGTCGGCGTAATGAGCAGTTCTTC
CDR3aa: CASSAGDSRRNEQFF

v_gene: TRBV28
j_gene: TRBJ1-5
d_gene: TRBD1
abundance: medium-sized
CDR3nt: TGTGCCAGCAGTTCTCAGGGGGTGCAGCCCCAGCATTTT
CDR3aa: CASSSQGVQPQHF

v_gene: TRBV18
j_gene: TRBJ2-2
d_gene: TRBD2
abundance: -
CDR3nt: TGTGCCAGCTCACCCAGACTAGCAGGTACCGGGGAGCTGTTTTTT
CDR3aa: CASSPRLAGTGELFF

v_gene: TRBV7-9
j_gene: TRBJ2-1
d_gene: TRBD2
abundance: -
CDR3nt: TGTGCCAGCAGCTTTAGCGGGAACTCCTACAATGAGCAGTTCTTC
CDR3aa: CASSFSGNSYNEQFF